This T cell receptor (beta chain) was sequenced for a study of OX40 agonist ivuxolimab in advanced cancers. Study results and caveats: At 0.1 to 3.0 mg/kg, CD4+ and CD8+ blood T cells expanded clonally by week 6. Researchers report that CD8+ T cells had, on average, more expanded clones than CD4+.

CDR1 and CDR2 (germline): MDHEN, SYDVKM. Trimming left V 3 bases short and J 0 bases short, with 9 bases between. The CDR3 covers 14 residues. Data came from immunoSEQ multiplex PCR; TCRdb stores just in-frame clones and leaves some out. The sample contains tens of thousands of clones, just over 90% of which appear only once. Cycle 7 day 1, cycle 4 day 1, and baseline were the timepoints at which blood was sampled. As concerns this clone: No antigen is known for it.

This TCR was recovered from an adult with an advanced solid tumor such as melanoma, head and neck, liver or kidney cancer. Material: CD4+ or CD8+ T cells sorted from blood, obtained in a trial of the OX40 agonist ivuxolimab. The V gene is TRBV28, the J gene TRBJ2-7; D is uncertain. The CDR3 DNA reads TGTGCCAGCAGTTTCGACCCGAGCTCCTACGAGCAGTACTTC. Amino acids: CASSFDPSSYEQYF.